These T cell receptor beta chains were read from a single sample in a study of control samples from healthy donors and cancer patients. The repertoire was sequenced with immunoSEQ multiplex PCR; TCRdb's copy has only in-frame clones and lacks some. The sample comprises tens of thousands of clones, 92% of which are singletons, and about 1.7% rests with the top ten. Material for sequencing was PBMCs. The origin of the receptors is a man aged 35 to 55 with colorectal cancer. Both conserved end residues are part of each CDR3. The D gene is left open where the match is weak. For some rows the clone size is stated as once, few or many, or as a class when expanded; others skip it.

j_call: TRBJ2-7; clone_size: .; v_call: TRBV19; d_call: .; cdr3_nt: TGTGCCAGTAGTATAGATTTACAGGGATACGAGCAGTACTTC; cdr3_aa: CASSIDLQGYEQYF
j_call: TRBJ1-2; clone_size: .; v_call: TRBV12-3/TRBV12-4; d_call: TRBD1; cdr3_nt: TGTGCCAGCAGTCCGCAGGGGGCAGGGGGCTACACCTTC; cdr3_aa: CASSPQGAGGYTF
j_call: TRBJ1-5; clone_size: once; v_call: TRBV19; d_call: .; cdr3_nt: TGTGCCAGTAGAAAGGGATCGGTCGGCAATCAGCCCCAGCATTTT; cdr3_aa: CASRKGSVGNQPQHF
j_call: TRBJ2-7; clone_size: .; v_call: TRBV5-8; d_call: .; cdr3_nt: TGTGCCAGCAGCTCCGGAACCTACGAGCAGTACTTC; cdr3_aa: CASSSGTYEQYF
j_call: TRBJ2-7; clone_size: .; v_call: TRBV11-3; d_call: TRBD2; cdr3_nt: TGTGCCAGCACCGAGGTTGCGGGGGGCCCCTACGAGCAGTACTTC; cdr3_aa: CASTEVAGGPYEQYF
j_call: TRBJ1-1; clone_size: .; v_call: TRBV18; d_call: .; cdr3_nt: TGTGCCAGCTCACCAATATCAGGACAACGGAACACTGAAGCTTTCTTT; cdr3_aa: CASSPISGQRNTEAFF
j_call: TRBJ2-5; clone_size: .; v_call: TRBV6-5; d_call: .; cdr3_nt: TGTGCCAGCAGCCAGGACTCCCAGGGGACCCAGTACTTC; cdr3_aa: CASSQDSQGTQYF
j_call: TRBJ2-7; clone_size: once; v_call: TRBV7-9; d_call: .; cdr3_nt: TGTGCCAGCAGCCTAGGCAAGGAGCAGTACTTC; cdr3_aa: CASSLGKEQYF
j_call: TRBJ2-3; clone_size: .; v_call: TRBV21-1; d_call: .; cdr3_nt: TGTGCCAGGCCTACCCTACTAGCGGGGTGTGGCACGCAGTATTTT; cdr3_aa: CARPTLLAGCGTQYF
j_call: TRBJ2-3; clone_size: .; v_call: TRBV2; d_call: TRBD2; cdr3_nt: TGTGCCAGCGGGGGGGGAGATACGCAGTATTTT; cdr3_aa: CASGGGDTQYF
j_call: TRBJ2-3; clone_size: .; v_call: TRBV4-3; d_call: TRBD2; cdr3_nt: TGCGCCAGCAGCCAAAGACATGCGGGACTAGCGGGGGGTAGGACAGATACGCAGTATTTT; cdr3_aa: CASSQRHAGLAGGRTDTQYF
j_call: TRBJ2-7; clone_size: .; v_call: TRBV5-4; d_call: .; cdr3_nt: TGTGCCAGCAGCTTGTCCGGGGAGTCGTACGAGCAGTACTTC; cdr3_aa: CASSLSGESYEQYF
j_call: TRBJ2-1; clone_size: .; v_call: TRBV18; d_call: .; cdr3_nt: TGTGCCAGCTCGCCAATTGAATCGAGCTCCTACAATGAGCAGTTCTTC; cdr3_aa: CASSPIESSSYNEQFF
j_call: TRBJ1-1; clone_size: .; v_call: TRBV12-5; d_call: .; cdr3_nt: TGTGCTAGTGGTCTCGACAGCTACACTGAAGCTTTCTTT; cdr3_aa: CASGLDSYTEAFF
j_call: TRBJ1-2; clone_size: .; v_call: TRBV11-2; d_call: .; cdr3_nt: TGTGCCAGCAGCTTACCAGGGCGGGCCCCCGGCTACACCTTC; cdr3_aa: CASSLPGRAPGYTF
j_call: TRBJ2-5; clone_size: .; v_call: TRBV14; d_call: .; cdr3_nt: TGTGCCAGCAGCCATCCGCGGGTAGAGACCCAGTACTTC; cdr3_aa: CASSHPRVETQYF
j_call: TRBJ1-2; clone_size: .; v_call: TRBV5-4; d_call: .; cdr3_nt: TGTGCCAGCAGCCCGGACAGTAACTATGGCTACACCTTC; cdr3_aa: CASSPDSNYGYTF
j_call: TRBJ2-7; clone_size: .; v_call: TRBV5-1; d_call: .; cdr3_nt: TGCGCCAGCAGCTTGGTGCGGAGCTTCTCCTACGAGCAGTACTTC; cdr3_aa: CASSLVRSFSYEQYF
j_call: TRBJ2-5; clone_size: once; v_call: TRBV5-1; d_call: TRBD1; cdr3_nt: TGCGCCAGCAGCTTGACAGGGGTGTGGGAGACCCAGTACTTC; cdr3_aa: CASSLTGVWETQYF
j_call: TRBJ1-2; clone_size: .; v_call: TRBV5-1; d_call: TRBD1; cdr3_nt: TGCGCCAGCAGCCCGGGGACAGGAAGTGGCTACACCTTC; cdr3_aa: CASSPGTGSGYTF
j_call: TRBJ1-4; clone_size: .; v_call: TRBV7-9; d_call: .; cdr3_nt: TGTGCCAGCAGCGCCGACGGAGCAACTAATGAAAAACTGTTTTTT; cdr3_aa: CASSADGATNEKLFF
j_call: TRBJ2-7; clone_size: .; v_call: TRBV6-6; d_call: .; cdr3_nt: TGTGCCAGCGGACCCCAGGGGAGGATACTAGCGTACGAGCAGTACTTC; cdr3_aa: CASGPQGRILAYEQYF
j_call: TRBJ1-1; clone_size: .; v_call: TRBV5-4; d_call: TRBD1; cdr3_nt: TGTGCCAGCAGCTTAGGACAGGGGGCTCGGACTGAAGCTTTCTTT; cdr3_aa: CASSLGQGARTEAFF
j_call: TRBJ2-7; clone_size: once; v_call: TRBV18; d_call: TRBD1; cdr3_nt: TGTGCCAGCTCACCAGGACAGGGGCTGTACGAGCAGTACTTC; cdr3_aa: CASSPGQGLYEQYF
j_call: TRBJ1-3; clone_size: .; v_call: TRBV30; d_call: .; cdr3_nt: TGTGCCTGGAGGGCACCTACCCTTGGGGGAAACACCATATATTTT; cdr3_aa: CAWRAPTLGGNTIYF
j_call: TRBJ1-1; clone_size: .; v_call: TRBV27; d_call: .; cdr3_nt: TGTGCCAGCAGTTTAGTGGCTTTCTTT; cdr3_aa: CASSLVAFF
j_call: TRBJ2-7; clone_size: .; v_call: TRBV19; d_call: TRBD1; cdr3_nt: TGTGCCAGTAGTACCAAGCCCGGGACAGGGAACTCCTACGAGCAGTACTTC; cdr3_aa: CASSTKPGTGNSYEQYF
j_call: TRBJ1-2; clone_size: .; v_call: TRBV18; d_call: .; cdr3_nt: TGTGCCAGCTCACCAAAAGGGGCAACCGGAGGAGGCTACACCTTC; cdr3_aa: CASSPKGATGGGYTF
j_call: TRBJ1-4; clone_size: .; v_call: TRBV5-6; d_call: .; cdr3_nt: TGTGCCAGCAGCGTGGGACCCGAAAAAAAACTGTTTTTT; cdr3_aa: CASSVGPEKKLFF
j_call: TRBJ1-3; clone_size: .; v_call: TRBV3-1/TRBV3-2; d_call: .; cdr3_nt: TGTGCCAGTTCCGAGAGGACGGTGAGCTCTGGAAACACCATATATTTT; cdr3_aa: CASSERTVSSGNTIYF
j_call: TRBJ1-5; clone_size: .; v_call: TRBV5-1; d_call: TRBD1; cdr3_nt: TGCGCCAGCAGCCCGGGACAGGGAGGAAGCAATCAGCCCCAGCATTTT; cdr3_aa: CASSPGQGGSNQPQHF
j_call: TRBJ1-1; clone_size: .; v_call: TRBV5-1; d_call: .; cdr3_nt: TGCGCCAGCAGCTTGGAAGCGAACACTGAAGCTTTCTTT; cdr3_aa: CASSLEANTEAFF
j_call: TRBJ1-5; clone_size: .; v_call: TRBV6-6; d_call: .; cdr3_nt: TGTGCCAGCAGTTATGGGGTAGGGACTAGCAATCAGCCCCAGCATTTT; cdr3_aa: CASSYGVGTSNQPQHF
j_call: TRBJ2-1; clone_size: few; v_call: TRBV5-6; d_call: .; cdr3_nt: TGTGCCAGCAGTTCTGCCTCTCGGGATGAGCAGTTCTTC; cdr3_aa: CASSSASRDEQFF
j_call: TRBJ1-1; clone_size: .; v_call: TRBV27; d_call: .; cdr3_nt: TGTGCCAGCAAGGGTTATCGGCTGAACACTGAAGCTTTCTTT; cdr3_aa: CASKGYRLNTEAFF
j_call: TRBJ2-7; clone_size: .; v_call: TRBV6-5; d_call: .; cdr3_nt: TGTGCCAGCAGCAGCGGGACATATGGCAACGAGCAGTACTTC; cdr3_aa: CASSSGTYGNEQYF
j_call: TRBJ1-6; clone_size: .; v_call: TRBV27; d_call: .; cdr3_nt: TGTGCCAGCAGTTTATCGGTTACCGGAGGCAGTAATTCACCCCTCCACTTT; cdr3_aa: CASSLSVTGGSNSPLHF
j_call: TRBJ2-5; clone_size: .; v_call: TRBV18; d_call: .; cdr3_nt: TGTGCCAGCTCACCAATGGACAGCCAAGAGACCCAGTACTTC; cdr3_aa: CASSPMDSQETQYF
j_call: TRBJ2-7; clone_size: .; v_call: TRBV5-1; d_call: TRBD1; cdr3_nt: TGCGCCAGCAGCCCGAATCCCGGGACAGGGTACGAGCAGTACTTC; cdr3_aa: CASSPNPGTGYEQYF
j_call: TRBJ1-4; clone_size: .; v_call: TRBV7-9; d_call: .; cdr3_nt: TGTGCCAGCAGCTTTATGGCGCAGATAGAAGGTGAAAAACTGTTTTTT; cdr3_aa: CASSFMAQIEGEKLFF
j_call: TRBJ2-2; clone_size: .; v_call: TRBV7-7; d_call: .; cdr3_nt: TGTGCCAGCAGCTTAGGGACCGGCGGGGAGCTGTTTTTT; cdr3_aa: CASSLGTGGELFF
j_call: TRBJ2-5; clone_size: .; v_call: TRBV5-1; d_call: .; cdr3_nt: TGCGCCAGCAGCTGGACCCCGGGAGAGACCCAGTACTTC; cdr3_aa: CASSWTPGETQYF
j_call: TRBJ1-2; clone_size: .; v_call: TRBV13; d_call: TRBD1; cdr3_nt: TGTGCCAGCAGCTTAAGGACAGGGCGATTGGATGGCTACACCTTC; cdr3_aa: CASSLRTGRLDGYTF
j_call: TRBJ1-2; clone_size: .; v_call: TRBV7-9; d_call: .; cdr3_nt: TGTGCCAGCAGCTTAGGGGGCTACACCTTC; cdr3_aa: CASSLGGYTF
j_call: TRBJ1-6; clone_size: .; v_call: TRBV30; d_call: .; cdr3_nt: TGTGCCTGGAGCGCGGGGAGGGGATCACCCCTCCACTTT; cdr3_aa: CAWSAGRGSPLHF
j_call: TRBJ1-2; clone_size: .; v_call: TRBV30; d_call: .; cdr3_nt: TGTGCCTGGCAAGGCAGTCGAAGCTACACCTTC; cdr3_aa: CAWQGSRSYTF
j_call: TRBJ2-1; clone_size: .; v_call: TRBV7-8; d_call: .; cdr3_nt: TGTGCCAGCAGCTTAGCAGGGGCTGGTAACAATGAGCAGTTCTTC; cdr3_aa: CASSLAGAGNNEQFF
j_call: TRBJ2-5; clone_size: .; v_call: TRBV9; d_call: .; cdr3_nt: TGTGCCAGCAGCGGACAGGACCAAGAGACCCAGTACTTC; cdr3_aa: CASSGQDQETQYF
j_call: TRBJ2-7; clone_size: .; v_call: TRBV28; d_call: TRBD1; cdr3_nt: TGTGCCAGCAGTTCGACAGGGACCTACGAGCAGTACTTC; cdr3_aa: CASSSTGTYEQYF